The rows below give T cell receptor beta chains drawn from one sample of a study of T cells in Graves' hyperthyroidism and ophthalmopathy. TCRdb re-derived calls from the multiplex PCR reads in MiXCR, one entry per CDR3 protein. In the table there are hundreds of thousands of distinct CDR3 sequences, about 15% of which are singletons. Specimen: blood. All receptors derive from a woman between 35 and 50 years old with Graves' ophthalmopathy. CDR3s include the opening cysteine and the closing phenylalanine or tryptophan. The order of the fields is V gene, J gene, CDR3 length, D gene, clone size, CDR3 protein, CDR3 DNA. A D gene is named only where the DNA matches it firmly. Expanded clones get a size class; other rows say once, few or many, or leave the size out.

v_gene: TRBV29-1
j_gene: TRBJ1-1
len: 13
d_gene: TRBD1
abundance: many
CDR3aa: CSALLTGGTEAFF
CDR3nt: TGCAGCGCTCTGCTGACAGGGGGCACTGAAGCTTTCTTT

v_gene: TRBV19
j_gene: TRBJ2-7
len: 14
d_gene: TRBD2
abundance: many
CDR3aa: CASTMTSSHYEQYF
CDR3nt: TGTGCCAGTACCATGACTAGCTCACACTACGAGCAGTACTTC

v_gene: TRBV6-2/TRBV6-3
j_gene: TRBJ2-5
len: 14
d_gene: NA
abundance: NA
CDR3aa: CASQGVANQETQYF
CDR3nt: TGTGCCAGCCAGGGCGTCGCGAACCAAGAGACCCAGTACTTC

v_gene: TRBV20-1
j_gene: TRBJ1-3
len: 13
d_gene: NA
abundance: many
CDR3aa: CSAQESSGNTIYF
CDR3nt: TGCAGTGCTCAGGAGAGCTCTGGAAACACCATATATTTT

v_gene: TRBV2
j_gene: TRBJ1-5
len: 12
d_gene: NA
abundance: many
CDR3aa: CASTSGARPQHF
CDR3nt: TGTGCCAGCACGTCTGGAGCTAGGCCCCAGCATTTT

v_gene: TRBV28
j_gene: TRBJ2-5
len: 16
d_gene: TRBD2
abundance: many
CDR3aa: CASSLELAGGSETQYF
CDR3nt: TGTGCCAGCAGTTTGGAACTAGCGGGAGGGTCAGAGACCCAGTACTTC

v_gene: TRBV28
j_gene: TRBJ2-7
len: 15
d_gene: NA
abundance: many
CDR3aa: CASSLWGGAQYEQYF
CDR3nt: TGTGCCAGCAGTTTATGGGGGGGAGCTCAGTACGAGCAGTACTTC

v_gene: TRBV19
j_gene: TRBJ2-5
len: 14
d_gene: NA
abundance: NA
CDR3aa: CARGPTGEKETQYF
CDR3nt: TGTGCCAGAGGTCCTACGGGAGAAAAAGAGACCCAGTACTTC

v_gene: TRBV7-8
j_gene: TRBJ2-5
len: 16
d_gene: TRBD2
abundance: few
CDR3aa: CASSLGGRDVRETQYF
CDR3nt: TGTGCCAGCAGCTTAGGCGGGAGGGATGTGAGGGAGACCCAGTACTTC

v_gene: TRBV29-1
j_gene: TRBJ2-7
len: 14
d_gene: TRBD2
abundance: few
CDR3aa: CSVLTSGSSYEQYF
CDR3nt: TGCAGCGTCTTGACTAGCGGAAGCTCCTACGAGCAGTACTTC

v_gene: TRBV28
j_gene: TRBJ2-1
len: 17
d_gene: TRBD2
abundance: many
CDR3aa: CASIPPELAGEVNEQFF
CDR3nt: TGTGCCAGCATCCCCCCCGAACTAGCGGGAGAGGTAAATGAGCAGTTCTTC

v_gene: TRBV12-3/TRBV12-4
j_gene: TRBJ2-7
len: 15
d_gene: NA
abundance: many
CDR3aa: CASSFNRGGPHEQYF
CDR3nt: TGTGCCAGCAGTTTCAATCGGGGAGGTCCCCACGAGCAGTACTTC

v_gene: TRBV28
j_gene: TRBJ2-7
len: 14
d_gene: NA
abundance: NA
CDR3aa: CASKTPGTLGEQYF
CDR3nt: TGTGCCAGCAAAACCCCCGGGACGCTCGGGGAGCAGTACTTC

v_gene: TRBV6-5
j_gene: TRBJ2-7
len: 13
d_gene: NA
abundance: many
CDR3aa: CASNPTSSYEQYF
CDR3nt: TGTGCCAGCAACCCGACTAGTTCCTACGAGCAGTACTTC

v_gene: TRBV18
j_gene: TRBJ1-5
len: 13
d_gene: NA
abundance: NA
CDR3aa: CASSSGPDQPQHF
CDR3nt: TGTGCCAGCTCATCCGGACCCGATCAGCCCCAGCATTTT

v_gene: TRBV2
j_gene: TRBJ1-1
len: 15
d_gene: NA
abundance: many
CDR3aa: CASTSGTSIDTEAFF
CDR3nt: TGTGCCAGCACATCCGGGACATCTATTGACACTGAAGCTTTCTTT

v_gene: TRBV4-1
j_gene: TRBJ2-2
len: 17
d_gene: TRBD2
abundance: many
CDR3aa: CASSQALSGRGTGELFF
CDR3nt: TGCGCCAGCAGCCAAGCTCTTAGCGGGAGGGGAACCGGGGAGCTGTTTTTT

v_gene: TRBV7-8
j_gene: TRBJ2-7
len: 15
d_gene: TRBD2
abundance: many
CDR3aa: CASSYPGGSPYEQYF
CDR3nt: TGTGCCAGCAGCTACCCGGGAGGGTCCCCCTACGAGCAGTACTTC

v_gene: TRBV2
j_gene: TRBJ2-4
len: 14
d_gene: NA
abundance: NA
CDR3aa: CASSENRSWGFQYF
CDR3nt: TGTGCCAGCAGTGAAAACAGGTCATGGGGATTTCAGTACTTC

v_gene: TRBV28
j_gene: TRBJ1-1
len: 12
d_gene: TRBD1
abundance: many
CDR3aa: CASSTGTGAAFF
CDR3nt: TGTGCCAGCAGTACCGGGACAGGCGCAGCTTTCTTT

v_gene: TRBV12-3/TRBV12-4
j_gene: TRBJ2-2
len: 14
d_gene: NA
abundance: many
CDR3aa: CASSLSGDTGELFF
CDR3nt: TGTGCCAGCAGTTTGTCAGGGGACACCGGGGAGCTGTTTTTT

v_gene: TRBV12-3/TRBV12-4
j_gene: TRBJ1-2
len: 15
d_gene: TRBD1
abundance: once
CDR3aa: CASTPGQASNYGYTF
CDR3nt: TGTGCCAGCACCCCGGGACAGGCTTCGAACTATGGCTACACCTTC

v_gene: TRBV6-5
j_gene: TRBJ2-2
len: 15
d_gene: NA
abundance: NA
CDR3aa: CASSFRGGDTGELFF
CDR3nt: TGTGCCAGCAGTTTTCGAGGGGGGGACACCGGGGAGCTGTTTTTT

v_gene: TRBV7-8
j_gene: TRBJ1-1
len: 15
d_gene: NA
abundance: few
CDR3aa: CASGLSGTVYTEAFF
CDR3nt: TGTGCCAGCGGGCTATCCGGGACGGTATACACTGAAGCTTTCTTT

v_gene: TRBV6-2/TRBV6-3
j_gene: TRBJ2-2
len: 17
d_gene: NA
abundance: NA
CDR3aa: CASSSPGSHPNTGELLF
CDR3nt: TGTGCCAGCAGTTCCCCAGGGTCCCATCCGAACACCGGGGAGCTGCTTTTT

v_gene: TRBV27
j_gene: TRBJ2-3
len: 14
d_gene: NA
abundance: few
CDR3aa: CASSLGISTDTQYF
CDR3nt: TGTGCCAGCAGTTTGGGGATTAGCACAGATACGCAGTATTTT

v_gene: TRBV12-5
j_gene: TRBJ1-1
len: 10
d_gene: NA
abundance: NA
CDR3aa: CASPAREAFF
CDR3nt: TGTGCTAGCCCAGCCCGGGAAGCTTTCTTT

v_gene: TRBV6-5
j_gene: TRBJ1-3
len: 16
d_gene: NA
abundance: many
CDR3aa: CASSSGRRFSGNTIYF
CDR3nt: TGTGCCAGCAGTTCTGGCAGACGTTTCTCTGGAAACACCATATATTTT

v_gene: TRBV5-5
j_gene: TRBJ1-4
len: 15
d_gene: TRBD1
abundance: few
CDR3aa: CASSLVDRDREKLFF
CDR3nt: TGTGCCAGCAGCTTGGTGGACAGGGATCGGGAAAAACTGTTTTTT

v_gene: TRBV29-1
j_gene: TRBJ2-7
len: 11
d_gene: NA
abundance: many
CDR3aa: CSVEYRNEQYF
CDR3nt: TGCAGCGTTGAATACAGGAACGAGCAGTACTTC

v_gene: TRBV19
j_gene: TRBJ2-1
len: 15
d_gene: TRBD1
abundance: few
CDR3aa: CASSIPGQGYNEQFF
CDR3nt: TGTGCCAGTAGTATACCGGGACAGGGGTACAATGAGCAGTTCTTC

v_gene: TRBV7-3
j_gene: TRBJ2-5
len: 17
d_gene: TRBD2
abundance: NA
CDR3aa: CASSFGLAGDLQETQYF
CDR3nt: TGTGCCAGCAGCTTTGGACTAGCGGGAGACCTCCAAGAGACCCAGTACTTC

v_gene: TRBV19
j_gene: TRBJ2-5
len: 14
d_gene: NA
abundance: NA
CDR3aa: CASSARGFQETQYF
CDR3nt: TGTGCCAGTAGTGCTCGGGGGTTCCAAGAGACCCAGTACTTC

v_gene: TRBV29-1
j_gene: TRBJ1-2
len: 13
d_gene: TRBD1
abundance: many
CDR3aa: CSVEQGVNYGYTF
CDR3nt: TGCAGCGTTGAACAGGGGGTAAACTATGGCTACACCTTC

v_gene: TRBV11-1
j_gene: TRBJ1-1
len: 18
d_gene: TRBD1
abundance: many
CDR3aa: CASRGKDRGLAVNTEAFF
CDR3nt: TGTGCCAGCAGGGGGAAAGACAGGGGGCTTGCAGTGAACACTGAAGCTTTCTTT

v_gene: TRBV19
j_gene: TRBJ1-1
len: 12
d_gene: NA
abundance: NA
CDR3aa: CASSIIGTEAFF
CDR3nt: TGTGCCAGTAGTATTATCGGGACTGAAGCTTTCTTT

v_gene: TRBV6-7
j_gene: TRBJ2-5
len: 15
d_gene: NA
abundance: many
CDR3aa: CASSSLFGVKETQYF
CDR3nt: TGTGCCAGCAGTTCTTTGTTTGGGGTAAAAGAGACCCAGTACTTC

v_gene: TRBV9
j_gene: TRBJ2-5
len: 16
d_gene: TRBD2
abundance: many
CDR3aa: CASSLTGAGDQETQYF
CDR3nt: TGTGCCAGCAGCCTCACTGGGGCGGGAGACCAAGAGACCCAGTACTTC

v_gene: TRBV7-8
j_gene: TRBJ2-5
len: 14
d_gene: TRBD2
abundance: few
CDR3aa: CASSWPRGGETQYF
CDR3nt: TGTGCCAGCAGCTGGCCTCGGGGAGGGGAGACCCAGTACTTC

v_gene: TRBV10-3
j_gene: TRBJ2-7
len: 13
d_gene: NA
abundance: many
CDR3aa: CAIKSAGTYEQYF
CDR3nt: TGTGCCATCAAATCCGCGGGTACCTACGAGCAGTACTTC

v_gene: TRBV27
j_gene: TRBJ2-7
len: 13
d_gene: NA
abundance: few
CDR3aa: CASSLDMNREQYF
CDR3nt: TGTGCCAGCAGTTTAGACATGAATCGCGAGCAGTACTTC

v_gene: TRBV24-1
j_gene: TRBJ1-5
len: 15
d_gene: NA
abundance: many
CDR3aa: CATSDQTVGNQPQHF
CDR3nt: TGTGCCACCAGTGACCAGACAGTGGGCAATCAGCCCCAGCATTTT

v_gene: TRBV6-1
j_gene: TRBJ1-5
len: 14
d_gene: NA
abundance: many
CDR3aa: CASSTEYSNQPQHF
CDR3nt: TGTGCCAGCAGTACAGAATATAGCAATCAGCCCCAGCATTTT

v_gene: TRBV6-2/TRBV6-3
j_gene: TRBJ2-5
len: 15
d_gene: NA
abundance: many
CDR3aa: CASSWDSSVQETQYF
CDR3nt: TGTGCCAGCAGCTGGGACTCCTCGGTCCAAGAGACCCAGTACTTC

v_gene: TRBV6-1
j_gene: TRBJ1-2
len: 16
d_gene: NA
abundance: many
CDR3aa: CASIDHPTSVGYGYTF
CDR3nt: TGTGCCAGCATCGATCATCCGACATCAGTGGGGTATGGCTACACCTTC

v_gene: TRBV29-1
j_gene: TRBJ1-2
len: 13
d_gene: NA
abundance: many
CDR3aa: CSAFIVRGLGYTF
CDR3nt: TGCAGCGCCTTCATCGTCAGGGGTTTAGGCTACACCTTC

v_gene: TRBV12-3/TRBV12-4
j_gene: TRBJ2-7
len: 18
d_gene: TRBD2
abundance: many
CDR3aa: CASSFKLTSATRGYEQYF
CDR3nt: TGTGCCAGCAGTTTCAAACTTACTAGCGCGACAAGGGGATACGAGCAGTACTTC

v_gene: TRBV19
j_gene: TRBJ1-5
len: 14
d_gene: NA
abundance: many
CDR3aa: CASTEVGFDQLQHF
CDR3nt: TGTGCCAGTACTGAGGTTGGGTTCGATCAGCTCCAGCATTTT

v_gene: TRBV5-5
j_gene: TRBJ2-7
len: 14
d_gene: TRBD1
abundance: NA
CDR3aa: CASRDRQGSYEQYF
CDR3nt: TGTGCCAGCAGAGACAGACAGGGCTCCTACGAGCAGTACTTC

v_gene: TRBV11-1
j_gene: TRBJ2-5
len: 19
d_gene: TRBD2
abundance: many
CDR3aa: CASSLRAGGSKVVRETQYF
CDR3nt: TGTGCCAGCAGCTTACGTGCGGGAGGTTCAAAGGTTGTCAGAGAGACCCAGTACTTC

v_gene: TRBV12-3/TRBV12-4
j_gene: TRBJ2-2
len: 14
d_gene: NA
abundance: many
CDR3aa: CASSLSGYTGELFF
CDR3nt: TGTGCCAGCAGTTTAAGTGGGTACACCGGGGAGCTGTTTTTT

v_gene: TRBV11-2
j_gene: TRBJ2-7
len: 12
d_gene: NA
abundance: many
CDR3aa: CASSLTRNEQYF
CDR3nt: TGTGCCAGCAGCTTGACTCGAAACGAGCAGTACTTC

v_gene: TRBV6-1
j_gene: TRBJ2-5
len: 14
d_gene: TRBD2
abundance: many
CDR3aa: CASKWGLAGETQYF
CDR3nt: TGTGCCAGCAAGTGGGGACTAGCGGGAGAGACCCAGTACTTC

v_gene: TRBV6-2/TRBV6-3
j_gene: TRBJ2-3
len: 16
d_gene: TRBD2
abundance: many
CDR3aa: CASSWGLADPTDTQYF
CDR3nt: TGTGCCAGCAGTTGGGGACTAGCGGACCCCACAGATACGCAGTATTTT

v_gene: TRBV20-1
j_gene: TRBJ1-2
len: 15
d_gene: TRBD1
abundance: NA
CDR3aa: CSALRTGGPNYGYTF
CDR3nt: TGCAGTGCCCTGAGGACAGGGGGTCCTAACTATGGCTACACCTTC

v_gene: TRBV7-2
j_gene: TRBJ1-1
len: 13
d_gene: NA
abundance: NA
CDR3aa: CASNPGGNTEAFF
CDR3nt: TGTGCCAGCAACCCGGGCGGGAACACTGAAGCTTTCTTT

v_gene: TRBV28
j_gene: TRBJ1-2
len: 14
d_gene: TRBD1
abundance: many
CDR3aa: CASSSLGQQNGYTF
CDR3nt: TGTGCCAGCAGTTCCCTGGGACAGCAAAATGGCTACACCTTC

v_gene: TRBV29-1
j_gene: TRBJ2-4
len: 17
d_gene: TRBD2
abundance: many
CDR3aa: CSLTQGRGELAKNIQYF
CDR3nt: TGCAGCTTAACCCAGGGACGGGGGGAATTAGCCAAAAACATTCAGTACTTC

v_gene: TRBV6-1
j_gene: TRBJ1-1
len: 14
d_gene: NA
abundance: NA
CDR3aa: CASSEAGANTEAFF
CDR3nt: TGTGCCAGCAGTGAAGCGGGCGCGAACACTGAAGCTTTCTTT

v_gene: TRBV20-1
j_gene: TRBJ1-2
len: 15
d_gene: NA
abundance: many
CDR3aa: CSASPTGTRSYGYTF
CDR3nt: TGCAGTGCTAGCCCTACAGGGACCCGTTCCTATGGCTACACCTTC